The 29 T cell receptor beta chains given below trace back to one sample, sequenced in a study of blood T cells in healthy people across ages. Primers used in a second PCR of about 7 to 12 cycles were a sample-barcoded 5' primer and a J-beta primer mix. TCRdb recomputed calls from the 5' RACE reads with MiXCR, one row per CDR3 protein. The sample carries roughly 800,000 distinct CDR3 sequences, roughly 64% recorded once. The sample comprised blood. Source of these receptors: a young man in good health.

V gene TRBV27 combines with J gene TRBJ1-2; D unresolved. CDR3 length: 15 amino acids. V lost 0 bases, J lost 5 bases, and 13 bases lay in between. Germline V lookup: CDR1 MNHEY, CDR2 SMNVEV (reference sequence). DNA of the CDR3: TGTGCCAGCAGTTTATCGGCTAGACACCCTTATGGCTACACCTTC. It translates to CASSLSARHPYGYTF.

This chain uses TRBV29-1 with TRBJ1-2; 12 bases are shared with TRBD1. The V gene end was trimmed by 3 bases and the J gene end by 4 bases; junction bases not matched to a gene: 3. Germline V CDR1 and CDR2: SQVTM, ANQGSEA. The CDR3 spans 14 residues. CDR3 bases: TGCAGCGTTGAGGGACAGGGGGCTGTCTATGGCTACACCTTC. Its translation is CSVEGQGAVYGYTF.

This clonotype was seen a few times. V usage is TRBV20-1 and J usage is TRBJ2-3; D ambiguous. Trimming shortened V by 0 bases and J by 0 bases, and 10 bases separated the two germline ends. CDR1 and CDR2 (germline): DFQATT, SNEGSKA (reference sequence). The CDR3 is made up of 15 amino acids. CDR3 sequence (DNA): TGCAGTGCTAGAGATCTTACGACTAGCACAGATACGCAGTATTTT. Translating it yields CSARDLTTSTDTQYF.

The CDR3, as DNA: TGTGCCAGCCAGTCACCAGAGGTGTCGCCTGAGCAGTTCTTC. Its protein product is CASQSPEVSPEQFF. This sequence joins TRBV6-5 and TRBJ2-1; D gene unclear. The V and J ends lost 8 bases and 9 bases respectively, with 20 bases between them. Germline lookup yields CDR1 MNHEY and CDR2 SVGAGI. This CDR3 has 14 residues.

This clonotype appeared a few times. J is TRBJ2-3 and V is TRBV7-2, with 12 bases identical to TRBD2. CDR1 and CDR2 from the germline V gene are SGHTA and FQGNSA. Trimming at V came to 4 bases and at J to 4 bases, leaving 3 bases not matched to a gene. The CDR3 totals 15 residues. The CDR3 region has the DNA TGTGCCAGCAGCTGGACTAGCGGGATTTCAGATACGCAGTATTTT. Translation gives CASSWTSGISDTQYF.

V is TRBV5-1 and J is TRBJ2-7; TRBD1 might be the D (6 bases). CDR1 and CDR2 from the germline V gene are SGHRS and YFSETQ. There are 15 residues in the CDR3. The ends were cut back, 4 bases at V and 6 bases at J, with 20 bases in the middle. This CDR3 reads CASSGRTDQTGEQYF. The CDR3 DNA reads TGCGCCAGCAGCGGCCGGACAGATCAAACGGGCGAGCAGTACTTC.

This clonotype occurred once. This chain connects TRBV11-2 to TRBJ2-1; the D call may be TRBD1 or TRBD2 (5 bases each). The CDR3 has 16 amino acids. Trimming took off 4 bases at V and 4 bases at J, with 17 bases between the two ends. Per the germline V gene, CDR1 is SGHAT and CDR2 is FQNNGV. The CDR3 sequence is CASSSRSGTIYNEQFF. In DNA form, the CDR3 reads TGTGCCAGCAGCTCACGTTCCGGGACCATATACAATGAGCAGTTCTTC.

J is TRBJ2-5 and V is TRBV20-1; possibly TRBD1 for D (6 bases). The CDR3 has 15 amino acids. Between the trimmed V and J ends, which lost 0 bases and 4 bases, there was a span of 15 bases. Per the germline V gene, CDR1 is DFQATT and CDR2 is SNEGSKA (reference sequence). CDR3 loop: CSARDSWTDSETQYF. In nucleotides, the CDR3 is TGCAGTGCTAGAGATTCCTGGACAGATTCAGAGACCCAGTACTTC.

This clonotype was seen a single time. The chain is built from TRBV13 and TRBJ1-1; D is unresolved. CDR3 size: 12 residues. Germline V lookup: CDR1 PRHDT, CDR2 FYEKMQ (reference sequence). The V gene lost 10 bases and the J gene lost 1 base, with 10 bases spanning the gap. The CDR3 DNA reads as TGTGCCACTACCGAGGGGAACACTGAAGCTTTCTTT. Encoded protein: CATTEGNTEAFF.

V usage is TRBV4-3 and J usage is TRBJ1-2, with D possibly TRBD1 on 5 matching bases. The V gene's germline CDR1 is LGHNA and CDR2 YSLEER. The V and J ends lost 4 bases and 1 base respectively, with 10 bases between them. CDR3 length: 14 amino acids. Written as DNA, the CDR3 is TGCGCCAGCAGCCCCGGACACCTTAACTATGGCTACACCTTC. Its protein is CASSPGHLNYGYTF.

This clonotype was picked up a small number of times. The chain carries TRBV4-2 and TRBJ2-7; TRBD1 or TRBD2 may be the D gene (5 bases each). Trimming removed 0 bases from V and 4 bases from J, with 10 bases in between. The CDR3 spans 14 residues. CDR1 LGHNA and CDR2 YNFKEQ come from the germline V gene. In DNA, the CDR3 is TGTGCCAGCAGCCAAGAGGGACGGTCGTACGAGCAGTACTTC. Its translation: CASSQEGRSYEQYF.

The chain combines TRBV20-1 with TRBJ1-4, with a possible D match to TRBD1 (6 bases). CDR1 is DFQATT, CDR2 SNEGSKA, per germline (reference sequence). CDR3 length: 13 amino acids. Trimming removed 3 bases from V and 7 bases from J, with 12 bases in between. The DNA of the CDR3 is TGCAGTGCTAGCGGGACGGGGGCTGAAAAACTGTTTTTT. This gives the protein CSASGTGAEKLFF.

The chain is built from TRBV3-1 and TRBJ2-3; a possible D gene is TRBD2 (6 bases). Germline-derived CDR1 and CDR2 are LGHDT and YNNKEL (reference sequence). V gave up 9 bases and J gave up 0 bases, with 10 bases separating them. This CDR3 is built from 13 residues. The chain's CDR3 is CASGLTSTDTQYF. In DNA form, the CDR3 reads TGTGCCAGTGGACTAACTAGCACAGATACGCAGTATTTT.

This clonotype was recorded once. This rearrangement joins TRBV25-1 to TRBJ2-4; 11 nucleotides agree with TRBD2. Gene TRBJ2-7 matches the end of the DNA better, so the J call may be wrong. The CDR3 loop spans 16 amino acids. Germline values: CDR1 MGHDK, CDR2 SYGVNS. The CDR3 DNA follows: TGTGCCAGCAGTGAACCCCAGACTAGCGGGAACTACGAGCAGTACTTC. It specifies CASSEPQTSGNYEQYF.

The chain uses TRBV2 and TRBJ2-5; TRBD2 agrees at 12 bases. Matching the DNA end better, TRBJ2-7 makes the J call doubtful. The CDR3 covers 15 residues. Germline CDR1 reads SNHLY; CDR2 reads FYNNEI. The CDR3: CASSLTSGGGYEQYF. The CDR3 coding sequence is TGTGCCAGCAGTCTGACTAGCGGGGGAGGGTACGAGCAGTACTTC.

This clonotype has just a few counts. The chain links TRBV12-3 or TRBV12-4 to TRBJ1-5; tentative D call: TRBD1 (5 bases). The CDR3 length is 14 residues. The germline V and J ends were trimmed by 2 bases and 7 bases, with 12 bases remaining between them. The CDR3 DNA is TGTGCCAGCAGTTTACAGGGTGGGGGACAGCCCCAGCATTTT. It yields the protein CASSLQGGGQPQHF.

Many counts were recorded for this clonotype. This sequence joins TRBV6-6 and TRBJ2-4; no clear D. The CDR3 is made up of 12 amino acids. V was clipped by 8 bases and J by 4 bases, with 9 bases between them. CDR1 is MNHNY, CDR2 SVGAGI, per germline (reference sequence). This CDR3 is CASGRPKNIQYF. The CDR3 DNA follows: TGTGCCAGCGGACGACCAAAAAACATTCAGTACTTC.

The rearrangement joins TRBV15 to TRBJ1-1; a possible D gene is TRBD1 (6 bases). Deletions cut 5 bases from V and 4 bases from J, with 17 bases between. This CDR3 comprises 15 residues. Germline loops: CDR1 LNHNV, CDR2 YYDKDF (reference sequence). The CDR3 region has the DNA TGTGCCACCAGCCCCAGACGGACAGAGACCACTGAAGCTTTCTTT. It specifies CATSPRRTETTEAFF. The full variable domain, rest sourced from reference TRBV15 and TRBJ1-1, is DAMVIQNPRYQVTQFGKPVTLSCSQTLNHNVMYWYQQKSSQAPKLLFHYYDKDFNNEADTPDNFQSRRPNTSFCFLDIRSPGLGDTAMYLCATSPRRTETTEAFFGQGTRLTVV.

The J gene is TRBJ2-3, the V gene TRBV11-2; 12 bases agree with TRBD2. Germline loops: CDR1 SGHAT, CDR2 FQNNGV. The CDR3 is 17 residues long. V shed 5 bases, J shed 1 base, and the junction held 7 bases outside the gene matches. The CDR3 nucleotides read TGTGCCAGCAGCCCAAGACTAGCGGGGGCGCGCACAGATACGCAGTATTTT. Protein sequence: CASSPRLAGARTDTQYF.

This clonotype was observed a handful of times. The V and J genes are TRBV6-2 or TRBV6-3 and TRBJ2-1; 15 bases agree with TRBD2. CDR3 size: 17 residues. After removal of 7 bases from V and 9 bases from J, the junction contained 13 bases not matched to a gene. The germline CDR1 and CDR2 sequences are MNHEY and SVGEGT. CDR3 protein: CASKRTSGRAVISEQFF. CDR3 nucleotides: TGTGCCAGCAAGAGGACTAGCGGGAGGGCCGTTATTAGTGAGCAGTTCTTC.

The sample holds one count of this clonotype. This chain uses TRBV11-2 with TRBJ2-1; D uncertain. This CDR3 has 12 residues. Germline CDR1 and CDR2: SGHAT and FQNNGV. Trimming stripped 5 bases from V and 7 bases from J, with 9 bases between. CDR3 residues: CASSPVKNEQFF. DNA for the CDR3: TGTGCCAGCAGCCCGGTAAAGAATGAGCAGTTCTTC.

The chain links TRBV15 to TRBJ1-4; D ambiguous. CDR1 is LNHNV and CDR2 is YYDKDF in the germline V gene (reference sequence). This CDR3 comprises 15 residues. Trimming took off 7 bases at V and 8 bases at J, with 20 bases between the two ends. CDR3 DNA: TGTGCCACCATCCAGAGTTCAGGCCCCAGGGAAAAACTGTTTTTT. This sequence encodes CATIQSSGPREKLFF.

The genes are TRBV7-2 and TRBJ2-7; the D is unclear. The CDR3 covers 14 residues. Germline lookup yields CDR1 SGHTA and CDR2 FQGNSA. Trimming cost V 2 bases and J 7 bases, with 15 bases left between them. As DNA, the CDR3 is TGTGCCAGCAGCTTAACCCCATTTACCGTAGAGCAGTACTTC. It translates to CASSLTPFTVEQYF.

The V gene is TRBV25-1, the J gene TRBJ2-7; weak D call: TRBD1 (6 bases). This CDR3 has 15 residues. Germline V gives CDR1 MGHDK, CDR2 SYGVNS. With 3 bases removed from V and 8 bases from J, the gap between germline ends came to 20 bases. The CDR3 here is CASSDPPGQSSKQYF. In DNA form, the CDR3 reads TGTGCCAGCAGTGATCCCCCCGGACAGTCCTCAAAGCAGTACTTC.

The chain couples TRBV5-6 to TRBJ2-1, with D perhaps assigned TRBD1 or TRBD2 (5 bases each). CDR3 size: 12 residues. V was cut by 5 bases and J by 8 bases, with 11 bases left in between. Germline V gene sequence: CDR1 SGHDT, CDR2 YYEEEE. The CDR3 region has the DNA TGTGCCAGCAGAGAGGGGTTCGATGAGCAGTTCTTC. This translates into CASREGFDEQFF.

The chain is built from TRBV20-1 and TRBJ2-1, with 9 bases that match TRBD1. The CDR3 totals 15 residues. The V gene end was trimmed by 4 bases and the J gene end by 9 bases; junction bases not matched to a gene: 13. The germline V gene has CDR1 DFQATT and CDR2 SNEGSKA (reference sequence). The CDR3 sequence: CSATPFGTGIFEQFF. The CDR3 region has the DNA TGCAGTGCTACCCCCTTCGGGACAGGGATATTTGAGCAGTTCTTC.

In this sample, this clonotype turned up once. This chain uses TRBV7-3 with TRBJ2-5; 8 bases map to TRBD2. This CDR3 is built from 16 residues. Trimming at V came to 5 bases and at J to 1 base, leaving 9 bases not matched to a gene. Germline CDR1 and CDR2: SGHTA and FQGTGA. CDR3 sequence: CASSEGLVPFQETQYF. The CDR3 region has the DNA TGTGCCAGCAGCGAGGGACTAGTTCCTTTCCAAGAGACCCAGTACTTC. The full variable domain, in which reference TRBV7-3 and TRBJ2-5 provide the parts outside the CDR3, is GAGVSQTPSNKVTEKGKYVELRCDPISGHTALYWYRQSLGQGPEFLIYFQGTGAADDSGLPNDRFFAVRPEGSVSTLKIQRTERGDSAVYLCASSEGLVPFQETQYFGPGTRLLVL.

This clonotype turned up a few times. V is TRBV28 and J is TRBJ2-5, with 8 bases fitting TRBD1. Trimming removed 6 bases from V and 4 bases from J; junction bases left unmatched: 7. CDR1 MDHEN and CDR2 SYDVKM come from the germline V gene. The CDR3 has 14 residues. CDR3 sequence: CASRINRGRETQYF. Here the CDR3 DNA reads TGTGCCAGCAGGATAAACAGGGGGAGAGAGACCCAGTACTTC.

This rearrangement joins TRBV3-1 to TRBJ2-1; TRBD2 aligns across 14 bases. From germline, CDR1 is LGHDT and CDR2 YNNKEL (reference sequence). The CDR3 extends over 17 amino acids. The J segment lost 2 bases and the V segment lost 3 bases, leaving 3 bases of the junction unmatched. DNA of the CDR3: TGTGCCAGCAGCCAGGGACTAGCGGGAGAACCCTACAATGAGCAGTTCTTC. Amino acids: CASSQGLAGEPYNEQFF.